The rows below give T cell receptor beta chains drawn from one sample of a study of blood T cells in healthy people across ages. From the 5' RACE reads, TCRdb called clonotypes with MiXCR, one entry per CDR3 protein. The sample shows about 1.6 million distinct CDR3 sequences, 34% of them seen only once. The sample taken for sequencing was blood. These receptors were taken from a woman aged 25 to 39 in good health. The CDR3 runs from the conserved cysteine through the conserved F or W. Fields, in order: CDR3 protein, CDR3 DNA, D gene, V gene, clone size, J gene. The D gene is left open where the match is weak. A clone size is listed for some rows: how often the clone was seen (once, few, many), or a class if it is expanded.

CACSLPPGTGSPLHF | TGTGCCTGCAGCTTACCCCCAGGGACCGGTTCACCCCTCCACTTT | . | TRBV7-2 | . | TRBJ1-6
CSAPPVLGGNTEAFF | TGCAGTGCTCCCCCTGTTTTGGGGGGCAACACTGAAGCTTTCTTT | . | TRBV20-1 | . | TRBJ1-1
CASTTHLGGGWRQDYGHTF | TGTGCCAGCACAACCCATCTAGGAGGGGGTTGGCGCCAAGACTATGGCCACACCTTC | . | TRBV12-3/TRBV12-4 | . | TRBJ1-2
CASSSVTDSPLHF | TGTGCCAGCAGCTCAGTGACAGATTCACCCCTCCACTTT | . | TRBV7-9 | . | TRBJ1-6
CASSWGAGGPRDTQYF | TGTGCCAGCAGTTGGGGGGCGGGGGGGCCTCGAGATACGCAGTATTTT | TRBD2 | TRBV27 | . | TRBJ2-3
CASSQWTGSNQPQHF | TGCGCCAGCAGCCAATGGACAGGGAGCAATCAGCCCCAGCATTTT | TRBD1 | TRBV4-1 | few | TRBJ1-5
CSASWGAGQPQHF | TGCAGTGCTAGTTGGGGGGCGGGTCAGCCCCAGCATTTT | . | TRBV20-1 | . | TRBJ1-5
CASSRQGYEQYF | TGTGCCAGCAGTCGCCAGGGCTACGAGCAGTACTTC | . | TRBV3-1 | many | TRBJ2-7
CASSLFSVTLTTYGYTF | TGTGCCAGCAGCTTGTTTTCCGTGACTTTGACTACCTATGGCTACACCTTC | . | TRBV5-6 | . | TRBJ1-2
CASSPNLGTSGRGTDTQYF | TGCGCCAGCAGCCCTAACCTTGGGACTAGCGGGAGAGGCACAGATACGCAGTATTTT | TRBD2 | TRBV5-1 | few | TRBJ2-3
CASRYGTGYTF | TGTGCCAGCAGATATGGGACGGGCTACACCTTC | . | TRBV12-3/TRBV12-4 | . | TRBJ1-2
CASSLRGGGTDTQYF | TGTGCCAGCAGCCTAAGGGGGGGCGGCACAGATACGCAGTATTTT | . | TRBV11-2 | many | TRBJ2-3
CASSSAGTGDCEQYF | TGTGCCAGCAGCTCAGCCGGGACAGGGGACTGCGAGCAGTACTTC | TRBD1 | TRBV7-3 | . | TRBJ2-7
CSARALDGGYEQYF | TGCAGTGCTAGAGCCTTGGACGGGGGATACGAGCAGTACTTC | . | TRBV20-1 | . | TRBJ2-7
CAETRRDVQFF | TGTGCCGAGACCCGAAGGGATGTACAGTTCTTC | . | TRBV24-1 | few | TRBJ2-1
CATSDPLDSGANVLTF | TGTGCCACCAGTGACCCTTTAGACTCTGGGGCCAACGTCCTGACTTTC | . | TRBV24-1 | few | TRBJ2-6
CASSQAPGGPEDEQFF | TGTGCCAGCAGCCAAGCACCCGGGGGGCCCGAGGATGAGCAGTTCTTC | . | TRBV4-2 | few | TRBJ2-1
CSASPGQGRINYEQYF | TGCAGTGCTTCTCCCGGACAGGGAAGGATTAACTACGAGCAGTACTTC | TRBD1 | TRBV20-1 | . | TRBJ2-7
CASSSQGVRQPQHF | TGTGCCAGCAGCTCGCAGGGTGTTAGGCAGCCCCAGCATTTT | . | TRBV7-9 | . | TRBJ1-5
CATRTDDENEKLFF | TGTGCCACCCGCACCGACGATGAAAATGAAAAACTGTTTTTT | . | TRBV10-3 | . | TRBJ1-4
CASSYRLDTQYF | TGTGCCAGCAGTTACCGGCTAGATACGCAGTATTTT | . | TRBV7-2 | . | TRBJ2-3
CSARDLETGQRYNSPLHF | TGCAGTGCTAGAGATTTAGAGACAGGCCAGAGGTATAATTCACCCCTCCACTTT | . | TRBV20-1 | . | TRBJ1-6
CASSPTGNPSYEQYF | TGTGCCAGCAGCCCGACAGGGAACCCTTCCTACGAGCAGTACTTC | TRBD1 | TRBV14 | few | TRBJ2-7
CASSGDREHQPQHF | TGTGCCAGCAGTGGGGACAGGGAACACCAGCCCCAGCATTTT | TRBD1 | TRBV25-1 | . | TRBJ1-5
CASRISGGAYEQYF | TGTGCCAGCAGAATTAGCGGGGGGGCCTACGAGCAGTACTTC | TRBD2 | TRBV6-6 | few | TRBJ2-7
CASSYTEGVDNSPLHF | TGCGCCAGCAGCTACACGGAGGGGGTGGACAATTCACCCCTCCACTTT | . | TRBV4-1 | few | TRBJ1-6